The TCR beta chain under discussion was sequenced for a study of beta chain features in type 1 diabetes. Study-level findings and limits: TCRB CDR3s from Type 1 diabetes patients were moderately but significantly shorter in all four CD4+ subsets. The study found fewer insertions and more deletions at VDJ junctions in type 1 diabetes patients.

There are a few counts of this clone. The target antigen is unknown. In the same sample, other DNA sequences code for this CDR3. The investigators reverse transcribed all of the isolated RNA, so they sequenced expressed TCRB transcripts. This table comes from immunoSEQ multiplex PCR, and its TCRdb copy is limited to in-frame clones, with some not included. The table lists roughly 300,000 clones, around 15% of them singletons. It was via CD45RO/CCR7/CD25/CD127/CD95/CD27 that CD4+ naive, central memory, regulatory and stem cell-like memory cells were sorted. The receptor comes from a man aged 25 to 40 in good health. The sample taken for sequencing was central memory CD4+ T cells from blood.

CDR3 region: CASSLSGRSYNEQFF. The DNA of the CDR3 is TGTGCCAGCAGCTTGTCCGGACGTTCCTACAATGAGCAGTTCTTC. The chain combines TRBV5-6 with TRBJ2-1; D gene uncertain. CDR3 size: 15 residues. The ends were cut back, 1 base at V and 1 base at J, with 9 bases in the middle. Germline V lookup: CDR1 SGHDT, CDR2 YYEEEE.